The 12 T cell receptor beta chains below come from one sample, sequenced in a study of blood T cell repertoires in COVID-19. Method: immunoSEQ multiplex PCR; TCRdb's copy keeps in-frame clones and lacks some. The table has about 380,000 clones, more than 75% seen once. Source material: PBMCs or T cells enriched from blood (not recorded which). Receptors were obtained from a woman younger than 35 who had recovered from COVID-19.

The chain employs TRBV6-5 and TRBJ1-3, with D unclear. The CDR3 sequence is 14 residues long. V was pared by 6 bases and J by 0 bases, with 9 bases between. The germline gives CDR1 MNHEY, CDR2 SVGAGI. CDR3 in amino acids: CASRDSGSGNTIYF. CDR3 DNA sequence: TGTGCCAGCAGGGACTCAGGCTCTGGAAACACCATATATTTT.

The chain uses TRBV12-3 or TRBV12-4 and TRBJ1-2; a possible D gene is TRBD1 (5 bases). Trimming pared 3 bases from V and 8 bases from J, leaving 10 bases between. This CDR3 is built from 12 residues. CDR3 region: CASSLGPRGYTF. Here the CDR3 DNA reads TGTGCCAGCAGTTTGGGGCCGCGCGGCTACACCTTC.

The gene calls are TRBV7-9 and TRBJ1-6, with 8 bases lining up with TRBD1. Germline V gene sequence: CDR1 SEHNR, CDR2 FQNEAQ (reference sequence). This CDR3 contains 15 residues. Trimming took 4 bases from V and 8 from J; bases not matched to a gene: 7. Written as DNA, the CDR3 is TGTGCCAGCAGCTCCGGGACAGGAGGCTATTCACCCCTCCACTTT. Amino acids: CASSSGTGGYSPLHF.

Only a few counts were recorded for this clone. The chain employs TRBV3-1 (or the pseudogene TRBV3-2) and TRBJ2-3; 11 bases agree with TRBD2. The CDR3 spans 15 residues. The germline gives CDR1 LGHDT, CDR2 YNNKEL (reference sequence). Losses at the gene ends were 5 bases for V and 5 bases for J; bases not matched to a gene: 6. CDR3: CASSVGSGGGDTQYF. Written as DNA, the CDR3 is TGTGCCAGCAGCGTGGGTAGCGGGGGGGGAGATACGCAGTATTTT.

The chain couples TRBV5-5 to TRBJ2-7; 11 bases match TRBD1. The CDR3 is made up of 15 amino acids. With 4 bases clipped from V and 4 bases from J, the junction kept 7 bases outside the gene matches. The V gene's germline CDR1 is SGHKS and CDR2 YYEKEE (reference sequence). This CDR3 is CASSPGTGGNYEQYF. CDR3 coding DNA: TGTGCCAGCAGCCCGGGGACAGGGGGGAATTACGAGCAGTACTTC.

V usage is TRBV5-1 and J usage is TRBJ1-3; D is uncertain. V gave up 4 bases and J gave up 4 bases, with 3 bases separating them. The CDR3 is 11 amino acids. Germline CDR1 reads SGHRS; CDR2 reads YFSETQ. CDR3 residues: CASSPGNTIYF. CDR3 DNA sequence: TGCGCCAGCAGCCCAGGAAACACCATATATTTT.

V is TRBV19 and J is TRBJ1-4; TRBD1 might be the D (6 bases). Trimming removed 11 bases at V and 7 bases at J, with 8 bases between. CDR1 and CDR2 from the germline V gene are LNHDA and SQIVND (reference sequence). This CDR3 comprises 10 residues. DNA of the CDR3: TGTGCCGCCAGGGGTGAAAAACTGTTTTTT. This sequence encodes CAARGEKLFF.

J is TRBJ1-2 and V is TRBV14; 8 bases fit TRBD1. The J segment lost 7 bases and the V segment lost 4 bases, leaving 2 bases of the junction unmatched. The CDR3 extends over 12 amino acids. Germline lookup yields CDR1 SGHDN and CDR2 FVKESK. The CDR3 is CASSPTGVGYTF. CDR3 in DNA: TGTGCCAGCAGCCCGACAGGGGTTGGCTACACCTTC.

This chain uses TRBV19 with TRBJ2-1, with D possibly matching TRBD2 (8 bases). Germline values: CDR1 LNHDA, CDR2 SQIVND (reference sequence). There are 16 residues in the CDR3. V lost 7 bases and J lost 0, with 16 bases in between. The CDR3: CASTVGGDSSYNEQFF. The DNA for the CDR3 is TGTGCCAGTACTGTCGGGGGGGACAGCTCCTACAATGAGCAGTTCTTC.

The CDR3 nucleotides are TGCGCCAGCAGCACACCAGGGGGGTACGTTCCGAGCTCCTACAATGAGCAGTTCTTC. Encoded protein: CASSTPGGYVPSSYNEQFF. This chain joins TRBV5-1 and TRBJ2-1; the D gene is possibly TRBD1 (7 bases). V dropped 4 bases and J dropped 0 bases, with 23 bases sitting between them. The V gene's germline CDR1 is SGHRS and CDR2 YFSETQ. This CDR3 has 19 amino acids.

V gene TRBV7-9 combines with J gene TRBJ2-7; TRBD2 matches 12 bases. Germline lookup yields CDR1 SEHNR and CDR2 FQNEAQ (reference sequence). This CDR3 contains 15 residues. Trimming took 5 bases from V and 2 from J; bases not matched to a gene: 4. The CDR3 DNA follows: TGTGCCAGCAGCCCCCGGACTAGCGGGGCCTACGAGCAGTACTTC. It specifies CASSPRTSGAYEQYF.

The rearrangement uses TRBV19 and TRBJ1-4, with TRBD1 matching over 7 bases. J gave up 4 bases and V 1 base, and 3 bases lay outside the gene matches. Germline V gene data show CDR1 as LNHDA and CDR2 as SQIVND (reference sequence). This CDR3 region has 15 residues. The CDR3 here is CASSIVPGGNEKLFF. In DNA form, the CDR3 reads TGTGCCAGTAGTATAGTGCCAGGGGGTAATGAAAAACTGTTTTTT.